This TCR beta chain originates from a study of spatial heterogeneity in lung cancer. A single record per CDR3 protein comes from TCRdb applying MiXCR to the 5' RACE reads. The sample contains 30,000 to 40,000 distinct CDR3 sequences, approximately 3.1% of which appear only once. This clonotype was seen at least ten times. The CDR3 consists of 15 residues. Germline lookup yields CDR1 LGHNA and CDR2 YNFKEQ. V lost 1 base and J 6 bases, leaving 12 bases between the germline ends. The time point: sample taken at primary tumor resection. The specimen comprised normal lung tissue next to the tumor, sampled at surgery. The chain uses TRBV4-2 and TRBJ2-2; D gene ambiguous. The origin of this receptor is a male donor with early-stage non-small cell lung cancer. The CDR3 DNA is TGTGCCAGCAGCCAAGCCCTAGGTAGCCCCGGGGAGCTGTTTTTT. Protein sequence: CASSQALGSPGELFF.